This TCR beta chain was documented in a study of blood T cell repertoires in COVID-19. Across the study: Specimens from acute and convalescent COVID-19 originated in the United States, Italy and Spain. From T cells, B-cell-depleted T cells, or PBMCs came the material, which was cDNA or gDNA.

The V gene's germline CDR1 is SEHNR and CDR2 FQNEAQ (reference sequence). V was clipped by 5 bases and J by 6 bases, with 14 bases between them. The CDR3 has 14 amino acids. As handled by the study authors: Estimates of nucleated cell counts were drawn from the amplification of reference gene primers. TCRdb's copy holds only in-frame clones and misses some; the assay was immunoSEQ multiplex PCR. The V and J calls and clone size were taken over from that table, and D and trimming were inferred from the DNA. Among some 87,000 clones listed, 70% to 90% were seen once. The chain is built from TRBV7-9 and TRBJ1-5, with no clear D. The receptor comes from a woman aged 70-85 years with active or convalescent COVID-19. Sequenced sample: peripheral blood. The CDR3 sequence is CASSQEAVSQPQHF. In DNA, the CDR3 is TGTGCCAGCAGCCAGGAGGCAGTTTCTCAGCCCCAGCATTTT.